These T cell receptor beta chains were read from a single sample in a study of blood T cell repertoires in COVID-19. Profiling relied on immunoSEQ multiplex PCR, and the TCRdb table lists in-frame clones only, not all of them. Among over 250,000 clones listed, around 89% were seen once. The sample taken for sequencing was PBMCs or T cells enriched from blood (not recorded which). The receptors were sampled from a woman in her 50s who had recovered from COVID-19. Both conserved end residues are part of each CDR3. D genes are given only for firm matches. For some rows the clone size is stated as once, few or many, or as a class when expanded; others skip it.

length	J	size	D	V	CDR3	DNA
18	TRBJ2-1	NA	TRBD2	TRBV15	CATSSMRLAGGRYNEQFF	TGTGCCACCAGCAGTATGCGACTAGCGGGAGGTCGCTACAATGAGCAGTTCTTC
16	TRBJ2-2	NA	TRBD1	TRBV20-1	CSASAQGQTNTGELFF	TGCAGTGCTAGTGCTCAGGGACAGACGAACACCGGGGAGCTGTTTTTT
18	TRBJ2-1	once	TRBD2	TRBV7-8	CASSSPTSGRVSYNEQFF	TGTGCCAGCAGCTCCCCAACTAGCGGGAGGGTGTCCTACAATGAGCAGTTCTTC
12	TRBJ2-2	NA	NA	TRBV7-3	CASSLSSGELFF	TGTGCCAGCAGCTTATCATCCGGGGAGCTGTTTTTT
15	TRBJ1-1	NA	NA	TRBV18	CASSPPQTANTEAFF	TGTGCCAGCTCACCACCACAGACGGCCAACACTGAAGCTTTCTTT
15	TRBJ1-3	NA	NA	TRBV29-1	CSVDLYGGSGNTIYF	TGCAGCGTTGACCTTTACGGCGGCTCTGGAAACACCATATATTTT
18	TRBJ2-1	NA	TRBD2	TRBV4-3	CASSQETPGGGLKNEQFF	TGCGCCAGCAGCCAAGAAACCCCCGGGGGGGGTTTAAAAAATGAGCAGTTCTTC
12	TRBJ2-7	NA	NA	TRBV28	CASSPPQGWQYF	TGTGCCAGCAGTCCCCCCCAGGGTTGGCAGTACTTC
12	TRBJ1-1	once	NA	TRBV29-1	CSVARVDTEAFF	TGCAGCGTAGCACGGGTTGACACTGAAGCTTTCTTT
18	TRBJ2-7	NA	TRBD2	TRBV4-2	CASSQDKRLAGVAYEQYF	TGTGCCAGCAGCCAAGATAAGAGACTAGCGGGAGTGGCCTACGAGCAGTACTTC
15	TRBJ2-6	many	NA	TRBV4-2	CASSPRDSGANVLTF	TGTGCCAGCAGCCCGCGGGATTCTGGGGCCAACGTCCTGACTTTC
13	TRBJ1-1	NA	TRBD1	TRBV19	CASSTTGGTEAFF	TGTGCCAGTAGTACCACAGGGGGCACTGAAGCTTTCTTT
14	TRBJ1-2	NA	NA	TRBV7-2	CASSLARANYGYTF	TGTGCCAGCAGCTTAGCCCGGGCTAACTATGGCTACACCTTC
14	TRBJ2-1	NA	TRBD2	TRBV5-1	CASTGTSGTHEQFF	TGCGCCAGCACCGGGACTAGCGGGACCCATGAGCAGTTCTTC
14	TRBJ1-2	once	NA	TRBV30	CAWSYRGRDYGYTF	TGTGCCTGGAGTTATCGGGGTAGAGACTATGGCTACACCTTC
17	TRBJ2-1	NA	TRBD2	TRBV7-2	CASSLQGLAGDPHEQFF	TGTGCCAGCAGCCTCCAGGGACTAGCGGGAGATCCCCATGAGCAGTTCTTC
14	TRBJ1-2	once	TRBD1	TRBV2	CASSPLTGAYGYTF	TGTGCCAGCAGTCCGCTGACAGGGGCCTATGGCTACACCTTC
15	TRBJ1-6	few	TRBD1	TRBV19	CASKPGTGENSPLHF	TGTGCCAGTAAACCGGGGACAGGCGAAAATTCACCCCTCCACTTT
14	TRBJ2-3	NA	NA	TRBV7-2	CASSPRDFTDTQYF	TGTGCCAGCAGCCCCCGGGACTTTACAGATACGCAGTATTTT
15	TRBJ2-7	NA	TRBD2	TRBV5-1	CASSEGTSGSYEQYF	TGCGCCAGCAGCGAGGGGACTAGCGGGAGCTACGAGCAGTACTTC
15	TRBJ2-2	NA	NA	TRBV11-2	CASSLDTVNTGELFF	TGTGCCAGCAGCTTAGACACGGTTAACACCGGGGAGCTGTTTTTT
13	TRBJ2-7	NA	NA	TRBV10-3	CAISEGGTYEQYF	TGTGCCATCAGTGAGGGGGGGACCTACGAGCAGTACTTC
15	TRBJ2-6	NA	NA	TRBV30	CAWGLKRSGANVLTF	TGTGCCTGGGGGCTCAAGCGATCTGGGGCCAACGTCCTGACTTTC
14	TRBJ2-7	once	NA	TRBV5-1	CASSPRGQTYEQYF	TGCGCCAGCAGTCCTCGAGGGCAGACCTACGAGCAGTACTTC
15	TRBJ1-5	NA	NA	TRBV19	CASSIDQGVNQPQHF	TGTGCCAGTAGTATCGACCAAGGGGTCAATCAGCCCCAGCATTTT
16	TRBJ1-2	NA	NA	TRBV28	CASSLYRVPLTNGYTF	TGTGCCAGCAGTCTTTACAGGGTCCCCCTAACTAATGGCTACACCTTC
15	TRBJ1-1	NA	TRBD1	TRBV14	CASSQLTGVSTEAFF	TGTGCCAGCAGCCAACTCACAGGGGTAAGCACTGAAGCTTTCTTT
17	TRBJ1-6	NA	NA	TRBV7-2	CASSLAPFSQRISPLHF	TGTGCCAGCAGCTTAGCGCCTTTCTCACAGAGAATTTCACCCCTCCACTTT
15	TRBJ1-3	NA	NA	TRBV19	CASSIGGNSGNTIYF	TGTGCCAGTAGTATTGGCGGGAACTCTGGAAACACCATATATTTT
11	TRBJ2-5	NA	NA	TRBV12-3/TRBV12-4	CASTGLETQYF	TGTGCCAGCACAGGTTTGGAGACCCAGTACTTC
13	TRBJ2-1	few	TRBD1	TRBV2	CASRDRSYNEQFF	TGTGCCAGCAGGGACAGGTCCTACAATGAGCAGTTCTTC